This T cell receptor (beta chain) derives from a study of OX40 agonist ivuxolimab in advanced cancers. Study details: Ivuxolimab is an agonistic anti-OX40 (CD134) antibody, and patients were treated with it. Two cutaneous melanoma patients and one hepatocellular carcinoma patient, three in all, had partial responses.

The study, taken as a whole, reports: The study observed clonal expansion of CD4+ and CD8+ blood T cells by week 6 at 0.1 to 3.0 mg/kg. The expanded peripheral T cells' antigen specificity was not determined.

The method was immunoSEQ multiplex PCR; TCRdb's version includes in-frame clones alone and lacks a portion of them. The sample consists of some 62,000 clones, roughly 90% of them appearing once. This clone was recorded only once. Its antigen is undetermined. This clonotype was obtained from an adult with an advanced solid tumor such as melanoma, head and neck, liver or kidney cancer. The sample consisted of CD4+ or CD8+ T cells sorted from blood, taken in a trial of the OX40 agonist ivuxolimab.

CDR3 sequence reads: CASSLTGGSTDTQYF. CDR3 DNA: TGTGCCAGCAGCTTGACGGGGGGGAGCACAGATACGCAGTATTTT. The chain joins TRBV7-3 to TRBJ2-3; 8 bases fit TRBD2. V shed 3 bases, J shed 0 bases, and the junction held 2 bases outside the gene matches. Germline V CDR1 and CDR2: SGHTA, FQGTGA. The CDR3 covers 15 residues.